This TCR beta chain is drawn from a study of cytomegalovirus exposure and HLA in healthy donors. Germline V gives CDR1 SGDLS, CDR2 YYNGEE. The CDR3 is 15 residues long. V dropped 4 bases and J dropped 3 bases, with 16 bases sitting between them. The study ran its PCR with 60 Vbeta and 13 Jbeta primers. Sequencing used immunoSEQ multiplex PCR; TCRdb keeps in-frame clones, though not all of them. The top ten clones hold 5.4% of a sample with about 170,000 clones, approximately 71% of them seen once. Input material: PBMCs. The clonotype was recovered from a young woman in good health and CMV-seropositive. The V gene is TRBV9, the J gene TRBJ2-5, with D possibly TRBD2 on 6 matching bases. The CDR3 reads CASSSFIGGKETQYF. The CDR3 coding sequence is TGTGCCAGCAGCTCCTTCATCGGGGGAAAAGAGACCCAGTACTTC.